The present T cell receptor beta chain was sequenced within a study of blood T cell repertoires in COVID-19. In the study overall: The United States, Italy and Spain provided the acute and convalescent COVID-19 samples. PBMCs, B-cell-depleted T cells, or T cells provided the cDNA or gDNA that made up the material.

In the authors' workflow: Estimation of nucleated cell counts was performed using reference gene primer amplification. The method was immunoSEQ multiplex PCR; TCRdb's version includes in-frame clones alone and lacks a portion of them. V, J and clone size reflect that table, while D and trimming were determined from the DNA. The sample has around 120,000 clones; about 75% are singletons. This clone was found a few times. Trimming removed 2 bases from V and 5 bases from J; junction bases left unmatched: 11. Per germline, CDR1 KGHDR and CDR2 SFDVKD. The CDR3 sequence is 17 residues long. The chain uses TRBV24-1 and TRBJ2-1, with TRBD2 identical over 7 bases. The sequencing sample was made of peripheral blood. The sequence derives from a man at least 80 years old with acute or convalescent COVID-19. For the CDR3, the DNA is TGTGCCACCAGTGATTCGGAAGCGGGACGAATCGACAATGAGCAGTTCTTC. This translates into CATSDSEAGRIDNEQFF.